These 9 T cell receptor beta chains were sequenced from one sample in a study of blood T cell repertoires in COVID-19. Data came from immunoSEQ multiplex PCR; TCRdb stores just in-frame clones and leaves some out. Seen here are 150,000 to 200,000 clones, about 87% observed once, and the top ten hold roughly 4.2%. Material: peripheral blood. These receptors were taken from a woman in her twenties or thirties with acute or convalescent COVID-19.

The gene calls are TRBV24-1 and TRBJ2-1; 8 nucleotides align to TRBD2. Germline-derived CDR1 and CDR2 are KGHDR and SFDVKD. V was pared by 4 bases and J by 7 bases, with 5 bases of the junction left unmatched. The CDR3 covers 14 residues. In DNA, the CDR3 is TGTGCCACCAGTGAGGGGACTAGGGTAAATGAGCAGTTCTTC. It yields the protein CATSEGTRVNEQFF.

The genes are TRBV7-9 and TRBJ2-1, with D unresolved. The germline V gene has CDR1 SEHNR and CDR2 FQNEAQ (reference sequence). The CDR3 contains 13 residues. V lost 3 bases to trimming and J lost 3 bases, with 6 bases between them. Here the CDR3 reads CASSFSDYNEQFF. The CDR3 region has the DNA TGTGCCAGCAGCTTTTCAGACTACAATGAGCAGTTCTTC.

This clone was observed once. The chain has TRBV5-1 and TRBJ2-7, with 9 nucleotides matching TRBD2. This CDR3 has 14 residues. Germline V gives CDR1 SGHRS, CDR2 YFSETQ. J lost 4 bases, V lost 4 bases, and 6 bases had no gene match. The CDR3 bases are TGCGCCAGCAGCCCAGATAGCGGGAGTTACGAGCAGTACTTC. Residues: CASSPDSGSYEQYF.

V usage is TRBV6-5 and J usage is TRBJ1-6, with D hard to call. The germline gives CDR1 MNHEY, CDR2 SVGAGI. V lost 5 bases and J 10 bases, leaving 12 bases between the germline ends. This CDR3 contains 13 residues. The chain's CDR3 is CASSNPDRSPLHF. For the CDR3, the DNA is TGTGCCAGCAGTAATCCCGATCGGTCACCCCTCCACTTT.

This clone was observed a few times. The CDR3 region has the DNA TGCGCCAGCTCCGACAGTAGGGAAGCTTTCTTT. As protein: CASSDSREAFF. The chain is built from TRBV5-1 and TRBJ1-1; TRBD1 is a possible D gene (5 bases). The CDR3 totals 11 residues. The V end was cut by 7 bases, the J end by 8 bases, with 12 bases between. In germline, CDR1 is SGHRS, CDR2 YFSETQ. Based on the CDR3 plus reference TRBV5-1 and TRBJ1-1, the full variable domain is KAGVTQTPRYLIKTRGQQVTLSCSPISGHRSVSWYQQTPGQGLQFLFEYFSETQRNKGNFPGRFSGRQFSNSRSEMNVSTLELGDSALYLCASSDSREAFFGQGTRLTVV.

The rearrangement joins TRBV15 to TRBJ1-4, with D perhaps TRBD1 (5 bases). The CDR3 consists of 14 residues. Trimming stripped 0 bases from V and 8 bases from J, with 10 bases between. The V gene's germline CDR1 is LNHNV and CDR2 YYDKDF (reference sequence). The CDR3: CATSRDRVGEKLFF. Here the CDR3 DNA reads TGTGCCACCAGCAGAGACAGGGTAGGGGAAAAACTGTTTTTT.

The V call is TRBV19, the J call TRBJ1-1; D possibly corresponds to TRBD1 (6 bases). The CDR3 is made up of 13 amino acids. Germline V gene sequence: CDR1 LNHDA, CDR2 SQIVND (reference sequence). CDR3 residues: CAAGVSLNTEAFF. The DNA for the CDR3 is TGTGCGGCAGGGGTCTCCCTGAACACTGAAGCTTTCTTT.

The chain employs TRBV29-1 and TRBJ2-1, with 8 positions matching TRBD2. The germline CDR1 and CDR2 sequences are SQVTM and ANQGSEA. J was trimmed by 5 bases and V by 4 bases; bases with no gene match: 4. This CDR3 region has 13 residues. The chain's CDR3 is CSVGISGNNEQFF. The CDR3 DNA sequence: TGCAGCGTTGGCATTAGCGGGAACAATGAGCAGTTCTTC.

The chain combines TRBV5-5 with TRBJ1-5; D gene unclear. This CDR3 is 13 amino acids long. CDR1 and CDR2 (germline): SGHKS, YYEKEE (reference sequence). Trimming shortened V by 1 base and J by 10 bases, and 12 bases separated the two germline ends. The CDR3 loop reads CASSLLGLPPQHF. For the CDR3, the DNA is TGTGCCAGCAGCTTGCTTGGGCTCCCCCCCCAGCATTTT.